The T cell receptor beta chain under discussion was sequenced for a study of blood T cell repertoires in COVID-19. At the level of the study: Acute-phase and convalescent COVID-19 samples originated in the United States, Italy and Spain. Nucleic acid was either cDNA or gDNA, and it came from T cells, B-cell-depleted T cells, or PBMCs.

Under the authors' procedure: Amplification of reference gene primers provided the estimated nucleated cell counts. Data came from immunoSEQ multiplex PCR; TCRdb stores just in-frame clones and leaves some out. D and trimming were read from the DNA, whereas the V and J calls and clone size are those reported in that table. The table records about 35,000 clones, around 87% of them present only once. Trimming left V 2 bases short and J 1 base short, with 11 bases between. Germline assignment: CDR1 SGHRS and CDR2 YFSETQ. The CDR3 is made up of 15 amino acids. The sequenced material came from peripheral blood. This clonotype was obtained from a human donor in a cohort sampled during active COVID-19. The chain has TRBV5-1 and TRBJ2-3, with a possible D match to TRBD1 (6 bases). The DNA of the CDR3 is TGCGCCAGCAGCTTTGGGGGCGGGCGCACAGATACGCAGTATTTT. It encodes CASSFGGGRTDTQYF.